The clone carrying this T cell receptor (beta chain) was seen a few times. Its target is unknown. V lost 6 bases to trimming and J lost 5 bases; unmatched junction nucleotides: 4. Per the germline V gene, CDR1 is SGHAT and CDR2 is FQNNGV. The CDR3 loop spans 14 amino acids. Using its own MiXCR run on the reads, TCRdb lists one record per CDR3 protein. The sample carries more than 250,000 distinct CDR3 sequences, roughly 25% recorded once. This record comes from a study of T cell repertoires in cytomegalovirus infection. Background on the study: The public TCR beta signatures pointed to both CMV infection and matching HLA type. Study results and limitations: The ex vivo response was dominated by HLA-C-restricted CMV-specific TCR beta clonotypes. Of the TCR beta families, the public ones yielded a cumulative frequency that identified carriers of CMV plus the relevant HLA.

The chain links TRBV11-2 to TRBJ2-2, with 9 bases lining up with TRBD1. Sequencing used cultured PBMCs, obtained from culture after CMV antigen stimulation. This clonotype was obtained from a human donor in good health (CMV status not recorded). Some clones in this sample may be carry-over from other donors' samples. CDR3 amino acids: CASRRQGVTGELFF. The CDR3 DNA reads TGTGCCAGCAGGAGACAGGGGGTTACCGGGGAGCTGTTTTTT.